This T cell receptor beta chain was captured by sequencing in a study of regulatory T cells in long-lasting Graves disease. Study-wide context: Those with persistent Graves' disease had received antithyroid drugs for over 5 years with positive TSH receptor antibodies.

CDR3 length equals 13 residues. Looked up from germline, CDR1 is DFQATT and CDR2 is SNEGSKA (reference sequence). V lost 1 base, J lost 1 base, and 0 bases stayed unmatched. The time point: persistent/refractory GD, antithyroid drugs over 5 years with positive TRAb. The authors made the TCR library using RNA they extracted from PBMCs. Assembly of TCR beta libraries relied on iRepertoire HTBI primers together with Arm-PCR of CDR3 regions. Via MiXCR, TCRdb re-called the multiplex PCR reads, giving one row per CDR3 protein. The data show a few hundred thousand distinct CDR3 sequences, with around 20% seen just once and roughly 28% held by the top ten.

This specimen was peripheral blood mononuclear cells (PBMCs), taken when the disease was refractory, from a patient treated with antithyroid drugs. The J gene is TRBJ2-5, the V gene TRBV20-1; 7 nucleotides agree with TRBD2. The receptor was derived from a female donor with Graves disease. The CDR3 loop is CSARVAGQETQYF. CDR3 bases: TGCAGTGCTAGAGTAGCGGGCCAAGAGACCCAGTACTTC.